These 13 T cell receptor beta chains were sequenced from one sample in a study of Tregs in tolerant kidney transplant recipients. The protocol was immunoSEQ multiplex PCR, while the TCRdb copy is restricted to in-frame clones and leaves out a portion. The profile shows 240,000 or so clones, about 80% of them singletons. Sequenced material: CD4+ T cells from blood. Receptors originate from a human donor in good health.

The CDR3 DNA reads as TGCGCCAGCAGCCTCTCGAGCTCCTACAATGAGCAGTTCTTC. Encoded protein: CASSLSSSYNEQFF. V gene TRBV10-2 combines with J gene TRBJ2-1; no clear D. V was shortened by 6 bases and J by 0 bases, with 9 bases between the two germline ends. Germline V gene sequence: CDR1 WSHSY, CDR2 SAAADI. The CDR3 covers 14 residues.

This clone was recorded once. The gene calls are TRBV30 and TRBJ1-2, with D tentatively TRBD1 (5 bases). Germline V gene lookup returns CDR1 GTSNPN and CDR2 SVGIG (reference sequence). The CDR3 consists of 12 residues. Trimming left V 1 base short and J 4 bases short, with 7 bases between. As DNA, the CDR3 is TGTGCCTGGAGTGAGGGACTCTATGGCTACACCTTC. Translation: CAWSEGLYGYTF.

This clone appeared a few times. This chain joins TRBV9 and TRBJ2-3; D uncertain. The CDR3 runs to 14 residues. The germline gives CDR1 SGDLS, CDR2 YYNGEE. Trimming left V 1 base short and J 1 base short, with 7 bases between. This CDR3 is CASSVLSGTDTQYF. CDR3 DNA: TGTGCCAGCAGCGTATTGAGCGGCACAGATACGCAGTATTTT.

This clone was detected only once. V gene TRBV15 combines with J gene TRBJ2-3; D ambiguous. The germline V gene encodes CDR1 LNHNV and CDR2 YYDKDF (reference sequence). The CDR3 consists of 15 residues. Trimming took off 0 bases at V and 4 bases at J, with 11 bases between the two ends. Here the CDR3 DNA reads TGTGCCACCAGCAGAGATATGGCTGATCCAGATACGCAGTATTTT. Amino acids: CATSRDMADPDTQYF. The full variable domain, rest sourced from reference TRBV15 and TRBJ2-3, is DAMVIQNPRYQVTQFGKPVTLSCSQTLNHNVMYWYQQKSSQAPKLLFHYYDKDFNNEADTPDNFQSRRPNTSFCFLDIRSPGLGDTAMYLCATSRDMADPDTQYFGPGTRLTVL.

The genes are TRBV7-8 and TRBJ2-2, with TRBD1 identical over 8 bases. J was trimmed by 7 bases and V by 3 bases; bases with no gene match: 7. There are 15 residues in the CDR3. Germline lookup yields CDR1 SGHVS and CDR2 FQNEAQ. The CDR3 DNA is TGTGCCAGCAGCTTTATCGACAGGGGACACGGGGAGCTGTTTTTT. Translated: CASSFIDRGHGELFF.

This clone turned up a few times. The chain has TRBV19 and TRBJ1-1, with TRBD1 identical over 7 bases. Trimming removed 7 bases from V and 1 base from J; junction bases left unmatched: 9. The CDR3 contains 15 residues. CDR1 and CDR2 from the germline V gene are LNHDA and SQIVND (reference sequence). The CDR3 DNA sequence: TGTGCCAGTAAGGCACAGGGGCGGTCGAACACTGAAGCTTTCTTT. It translates to CASKAQGRSNTEAFF.

V and J are TRBV4-1 and TRBJ2-5, with D possibly TRBD1 on 6 matching bases. The DNA end lines up better with TRBJ2-7; the J call may be wrong. Germline CDR1 MGHRA, CDR2 YSYEKL. The CDR3 sequence is 13 residues long. As DNA, the CDR3 is TGCGCCAGCAGCCGGGACACCACCTACGAGCAGTACTTC. Translation gives CASSRDTTYEQYF.

The V call is TRBV19, the J call TRBJ2-7; D is ambiguous. Germline V gene sequence: CDR1 LNHDA, CDR2 SQIVND (reference sequence). The CDR3 spans 16 residues. Trimming took off 4 bases at V and 2 bases at J, with 18 bases between the two ends. The CDR3 DNA is TGTGCCAGTAGTACCTCCTTCTTAGGGCGGACCTACGAGCAGTACTTC. Translated, it gives CASSTSFLGRTYEQYF. The variable domain in full, with the rest retrieved from reference TRBV19 and TRBJ2-7, is DGGITQSPKYLFRKEGQNVTLSCEQNLNHDAMYWYRQDPGQGLRLIYYSQIVNDFQKGDIAEGYSVSREKKESFPLTVTSAQKNPTAFYLCASSTSFLGRTYEQYFGPGTRLTVT.

The chain combines TRBV5-4 with TRBJ1-2; D is uncertain. This CDR3 region has 13 residues. From germline, CDR1 is SGHNT and CDR2 YYREEE (reference sequence). Trimming took 4 bases from V and 3 from J, leaving 10 bases between them. DNA for the CDR3: TGTGCCAGCAGCCAGACGGTGGACTATGGCTACACCTTC. It translates to CASSQTVDYGYTF.

The gene calls are TRBV6-5 and TRBJ2-3; the D gene is possibly TRBD2 (6 bases). Germline V gene data show CDR1 as MNHEY and CDR2 as SVGAGI. The CDR3 extends over 13 amino acids. The V end lost 4 bases, the J end lost 5 bases, and 10 bases lay between the germline ends. CDR3 sequence (DNA): TGTGCCAGCAGTTCCCTAGCGTTAGATACGCAGTATTTT. Protein product: CASSSLALDTQYF.

The chain couples TRBV9 to TRBJ1-2, with a weak D call TRBD1 (5 bases). From germline, CDR1 is SGDLS and CDR2 YYNGEE. The CDR3 contains 14 residues. Trimming pared 0 bases from V and 4 bases from J, leaving 10 bases between. CDR3 sequence (DNA): TGTGCCAGCAGCGTAGACGGGGCCCCCTATGGCTACACCTTC. It yields the protein CASSVDGAPYGYTF.

The rearrangement links TRBV19 to TRBJ1-1, with TRBD1 matching over 7 bases. Trimming took 8 bases from V and 0 from J; bases not matched to a gene: 9. The CDR3 covers 15 residues. Germline CDR1 reads LNHDA; CDR2 reads SQIVND (reference sequence). The CDR3 is CASRRQGFMNTEAFF. CDR3 sequence (DNA): TGTGCCAGTCGGAGACAGGGCTTTATGAACACTGAAGCTTTCTTT. The whole variable domain, filled in from reference TRBV19 and TRBJ1-1, reads DGGITQSPKYLFRKEGQNVTLSCEQNLNHDAMYWYRQDPGQGLRLIYYSQIVNDFQKGDIAEGYSVSREKKESFPLTVTSAQKNPTAFYLCASRRQGFMNTEAFFGQGTRLTVV.

The rearrangement links TRBV19 to TRBJ1-1, with 8 bases that match TRBD1. Trimming cost V 5 bases and J 0 bases; bases outside gene matches: 11. This CDR3 has 17 residues. In germline, CDR1 is LNHDA, CDR2 SQIVND (reference sequence). The CDR3 reads CASSARAGGSLNTEAFF. For the CDR3, the DNA is TGTGCCAGTAGTGCCCGTGCAGGGGGCTCTTTGAACACTGAAGCTTTCTTT.